This entry is about one TCR beta chain. Adults between roughly 18 and 89 years of age took part from about 24 US areas. Symptom resolution, clearance, or two negative PCRs marked the recovered donors of Cohort 3. This sample was included in a study of blood T cell repertoires in COVID-19. Overall study: Acute-phase and convalescent COVID-19 samples originated in the United States, Italy and Spain.

This table comes from immunoSEQ multiplex PCR, and its TCRdb copy is limited to in-frame clones, with some not included. The repertoire has approximately 200,000 clones, around four fifths of them found once; the top ten carry 10% to 15%. The V end was cut by 5 bases, the J end by 6 bases, with 11 bases between. The CDR3 is made up of 13 amino acids. Germline V gene lookup returns CDR1 KGHSH and CDR2 LQKENI. The chain combines TRBV18 with TRBJ1-5; D not certain. This TCR came from a man aged 35 to 55 who had recovered from COVID-19. Sequenced sample: PBMCs or T cells enriched from blood (not recorded which). The CDR3 region is CASSAEGLQPQHF. The CDR3 bases are TGTGCCAGCTCAGCAGAGGGTCTTCAGCCCCAGCATTTT.